Listed below are T cell receptor beta chains from one sample, sequenced in a study of spatial heterogeneity in lung cancer. TCRdb passed the 5' RACE reads through MiXCR, listing each CDR3 protein once. The profile shows around 9,300 distinct CDR3 sequences, 6% to 6.5% of them singletons. The sequenced sample was lung tumor tissue, obtained at surgery. The receptors were sampled from a male donor with early-stage non-small cell lung cancer. CDR3s leave out the opening cysteine and the closing phenylalanine or tryptophan.

v_call,cdr3_length,cdr3_aa
TRBV20-1,12,SAFTTEINTEAF
TRBV7-2,12,ASSLTGAGGTQY
TRBV10-3,12,ATRTAANTGELF
TRBV6-2/TRBV6-3,17,ASSYDRDRVNFYNSPLH
TRBV7-3,11,ASSFLQGETQY
TRBV4-2,14,ASSQEGGGQIYEQY
TRBV4-2,15,ASSLEVGVTSSYEQY
TRBV7-6,14,ASSSQGQGWSYEQY
TRBV5-6,13,ASSLGGWTANEQF
TRBV4-1,14,ASSQVARGNTDTQY
TRBV20-1,13,SARLAGGRGGELF
TRBV24-1,14,ATSDEDRGKADTQY
TRBV5-4,14,ASSPGTGLQNTEAF
TRBV2,14,ASMGRTYTFTDTQY
TRBV7-3,15,ASSPTGTRRGTGELF
TRBV20-1,11,SARDRQGHTIY
TRBV29-1,11,SVGQGATDTQY
TRBV12-3/TRBV12-4,12,ASSLQGPREKLF
TRBV9,12,ASSVEGGQETQY
TRBV30,9,GSQKNTEAF
TRBV11-2,13,ASSLAGGAKNIQY
TRBV19,15,ATAGQVIPIRGEKLF
TRBV20-1,12,SARAMGGAYEQY
TRBV3-1,13,ASSQRLTNTGELF
TRBV6-2/TRBV6-3,14,ASSYFRSSSSYEQY
TRBV2,10,ASIRGGEKLF
TRBV19,12,ASSIRTGYYGYT
TRBV27,13,ASSPLLDNKNIQY
TRBV7-8,15,ASSLGGGDPSNQPQH
TRBV7-3,13,ASSKSGTGTGELF
TRBV11-3,11,ASSLTLSYEQY
TRBV4-3,15,ASSQDWGEGAAYEQY
TRBV7-9,12,ASSLGGTGPEAF
TRBV7-9,13,ASSLDPGANEKLF
TRBV15,12,ATSPLESDQPQH
TRBV20-1,11,SADGPGAYEQY
TRBV14,12,ASSQGRENSPLH
TRBV4-3,14,ASSQEVRGNTGELF
TRBV5-1,13,ASSTQGGINQPQH
TRBV7-2,15,ASSRQTSGSTGDTQY
TRBV6-1,15,ASSRDTASISNQPQH
TRBV10-1,10,ASSGISGEAF
TRBV7-2,12,ASSFLTGQETQY
TRBV13,14,ASSLRPGQLNTEAF